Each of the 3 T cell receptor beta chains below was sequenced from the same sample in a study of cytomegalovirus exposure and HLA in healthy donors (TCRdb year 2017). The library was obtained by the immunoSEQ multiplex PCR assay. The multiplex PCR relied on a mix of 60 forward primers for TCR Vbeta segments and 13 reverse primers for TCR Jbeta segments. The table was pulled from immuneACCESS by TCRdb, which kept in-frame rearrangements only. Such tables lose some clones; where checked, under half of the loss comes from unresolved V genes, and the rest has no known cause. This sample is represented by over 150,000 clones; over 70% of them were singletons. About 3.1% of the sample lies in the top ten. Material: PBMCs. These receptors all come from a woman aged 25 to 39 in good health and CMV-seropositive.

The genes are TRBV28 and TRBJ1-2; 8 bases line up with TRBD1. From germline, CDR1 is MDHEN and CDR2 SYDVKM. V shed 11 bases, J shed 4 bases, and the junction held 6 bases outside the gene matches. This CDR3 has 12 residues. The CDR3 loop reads CAGGTGAYGYTF. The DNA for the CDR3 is TGTGCCGGGGGGACAGGTGCCTATGGCTACACCTTC.

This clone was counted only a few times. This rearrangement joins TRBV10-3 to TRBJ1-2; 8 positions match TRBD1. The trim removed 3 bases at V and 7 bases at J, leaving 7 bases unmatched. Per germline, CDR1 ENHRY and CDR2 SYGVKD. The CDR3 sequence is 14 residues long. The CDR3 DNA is TGTGCCATCAGTGATGGCAGGGGGCCTTCTGGCTACACCTTC. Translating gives CAISDGRGPSGYTF.

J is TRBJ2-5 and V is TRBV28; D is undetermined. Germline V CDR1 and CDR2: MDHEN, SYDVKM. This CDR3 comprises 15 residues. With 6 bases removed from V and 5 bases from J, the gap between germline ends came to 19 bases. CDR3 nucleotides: TGTGCCAGCAGGGATTCGAGCATGGGCTATGAGACCCAGTACTTC. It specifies CASRDSSMGYETQYF.